The 18 T cell receptor beta chains in this list originate from one sample, sequenced in a study of T cells in Graves' hyperthyroidism and ophthalmopathy. Regions amplified from RNA transcripts were the TCR beta CDR3 regions. In the first-round RT-PCR of the TCR CDR3, the HTBI primer set was used. TCRdb analysed the multiplex PCR reads with MiXCR anew, one entry per CDR3 protein. The sample consists of around 340,000 distinct CDR3 sequences, roughly 21% of them appearing once. The sample was blood. These TCRs come from a woman aged 45 to 65 with Graves' hyperthyroidism.

This clonotype has a count of ten or more. This chain uses TRBV7-9 with TRBJ2-1; 12 nucleotides align to TRBD2. Germline V gives CDR1 SEHNR, CDR2 FQNEAQ (reference sequence). This CDR3 has 17 residues. V lost 1 base and J lost 3; bases outside the gene matches: 4. CDR3 region: CASSLGLAGVNYNEQFF. The CDR3 DNA follows: TGTGCCAGCAGCTTAGGACTAGCGGGAGTCAACTACAATGAGCAGTTCTTC.

The genes are TRBV27 and TRBJ2-5, with 7 bases fitting TRBD1. The germline V gene has CDR1 MNHEY and CDR2 SMNVEV (reference sequence). The CDR3 covers 15 residues. The ends lost 7 bases at V and 9 bases at J; junction bases unmatched: 17. The CDR3: CASKLKGAPRGAQYF. The CDR3 coding sequence is TGTGCCAGCAAATTGAAGGGGGCCCCTAGAGGTGCCCAGTACTTC.

This clonotype came up a few times. The chain employs TRBV20-1 and TRBJ2-7, with 12 bases identical to TRBD2. This CDR3 spans 16 amino acids. CDR1 is DFQATT, CDR2 SNEGSKA, per germline (reference sequence). The junction had 6 bases not matched to a gene; V was cut back by 3 bases and J by 0 bases. CDR3 DNA sequence: TGCAGTGCTAGGTCTAGCGGGAGGGCCCTCTCCTACGAGCAGTACTTC. Its protein product is CSARSSGRALSYEQYF.

This clonotype has at least ten counts. This chain connects TRBV6-1 to TRBJ1-5, with TRBD1 matching over 9 bases. V was clipped by 6 bases and J by 6 bases; unmatched bases: 0. This CDR3 is built from 12 residues. Germline values: CDR1 MNHNS, CDR2 SASEGT. The CDR3 sequence is CASRGQGQPQHF. In DNA, the CDR3 is TGTGCCAGCAGGGGACAGGGTCAGCCCCAGCATTTT.

V is TRBV6-1 and J is TRBJ2-7, with D perhaps TRBD1 (6 bases). The V end was cut by 7 bases, the J end by 3 bases, with 16 bases between. The germline CDR1 and CDR2 sequences are MNHNS and SASEGT. CDR3 length: 14 residues. CDR3 sequence reads: CASNSGDKLYEQYF. The CDR3 DNA reads as TGTGCCAGCAACTCAGGGGACAAACTCTACGAGCAGTACTTC.

In this sample, this clonotype turned up a few times. The chain links TRBV5-1 to TRBJ2-5; weak D call: TRBD2 (6 bases). The V gene lost 4 bases and the J gene lost 5 bases, with 18 bases spanning the gap. The CDR3 runs 15 residues. From germline, CDR1 is SGHRS and CDR2 YFSETQ. CDR3 nucleotides: TGCGCCAGCAGCCCGACGCTAGCGCCCCGGGAGACCCAGTACTTC. Encoded protein: CASSPTLAPRETQYF.

The V gene is TRBV27, the J gene TRBJ2-2; 7 bases fit TRBD1. The V gene end was trimmed by 4 bases and the J gene end by 6 bases; junction bases not matched to a gene: 8. This CDR3 is 15 amino acids long. Germline V gene lookup returns CDR1 MNHEY and CDR2 SMNVEV (reference sequence). Here the CDR3 reads CASSSQGQGAGELFF. The CDR3 coding sequence is TGTGCCAGCAGTTCCCAAGGGCAGGGGGCCGGGGAGCTGTTTTTT.

The CDR3 DNA is TGTGCCAGCTCAACTCCGGGACTGAAAGGCGGCGAGCAGTACTTC. It is translated as CASSTPGLKGGEQYF. The chain is built from TRBV18 and TRBJ2-7; TRBD2 might be the D (6 bases). Germline V gene data show CDR1 as KGHSH and CDR2 as LQKENI. Trimming left V 5 bases short and J 6 bases short, with 20 bases between. This CDR3 contains 15 residues.

The chain employs TRBV11-1 and TRBJ2-3; TRBD2 is a possible D gene (7 bases). CDR1 and CDR2 from the germline V gene are SGHAT and FQDESV (reference sequence). The CDR3 extends over 17 amino acids. Trimming pared 6 bases from V and 5 bases from J, leaving 24 bases between. The CDR3 coding sequence is TGTGCCAGCAGGGGGGGGAATGGACAGAAGGTAGGAGATACGCAGTATTTT. Translation gives CASRGGNGQKVGDTQYF.

This clonotype was seen at least ten times. V gene TRBV5-1 combines with J gene TRBJ1-5, with D perhaps TRBD1 (6 bases). The CDR3 consists of 15 residues. The V end lost 0 bases, the J end lost 7 bases, and 14 bases lay between the germline ends. The germline CDR1 and CDR2 sequences are SGHRS and YFSETQ. This CDR3 is CASSLATGSGQPQHF. The CDR3, as DNA: TGCGCCAGCAGCTTGGCCACAGGGAGCGGGCAGCCCCAGCATTTT.

This clonotype was recorded at least ten times. Compared with germline, one end of the junction differs, possibly owing to a read error. The chain has TRBV2 and TRBJ2-1; weak D call: TRBD2 (7 bases). From germline, CDR1 is SNHLY and CDR2 FYNNEI. The CDR3 has 12 residues. The CDR3 nucleotides are TGTGCCAGCAGGGAAGGGGGGGGTGAGCAGTTCTTC. Its protein is CASREGGGEQFF.

Comment on this clonotype: This may be a read error, as it is one base from a much larger clone. The rearrangement uses TRBV27 and TRBJ1-1; 8 nucleotides match TRBD1. This CDR3 comprises 17 residues. Germline V CDR1 and CDR2: MNHEY, SMNVEV (reference sequence). CDR3 nucleotide sequence: TGTGTCAGCAGTTTCGAGGGACAGGTGTTTATGAACACTGAAGCTTTCTTT. Protein product: CVSSFEGQVFMNTEAFF.

V and J are TRBV6-8 and TRBJ1-6, with a tentative D call TRBD1 (6 bases). V lost 6 bases and J 0 bases, leaving 24 bases between the germline ends. The CDR3 sequence is 20 residues long. The V gene's germline CDR1 is MNHGY and CDR2 SAAAGT. CDR3 coding DNA: TGTGCCAGCAGCCTGGGGCGAGACAGGCAATCAAGCTCCTATAATTCACCCCTCCACTTT. Translation: CASSLGRDRQSSSYNSPLHF.

This clonotype was counted ten times or more. The chain has TRBV3-1 and TRBJ2-1; 7 bases map to TRBD1. Germline V gene data show CDR1 as LGHDT and CDR2 as YNNKEL (reference sequence). The CDR3 loop spans 17 amino acids. V gave up 4 bases and J gave up 0 bases; unmatched junction bases: 9. The CDR3: CASSRRDRPSSYNEQFF. The CDR3 nucleotides read TGTGCCAGCAGCCGACGGGACAGACCAAGCTCCTACAATGAGCAGTTCTTC.

This clonotype came up many times. The chain uses TRBV28 and TRBJ2-1, with unresolved D. Germline V lookup: CDR1 MDHEN, CDR2 SYDVKM. The CDR3 is 10 residues long. The V end was cut by 7 bases, the J end by 5 bases, with 3 bases between. The chain's CDR3 is CASKDNEQFF. The CDR3, as DNA: TGTGCCAGCAAGGACAATGAGCAGTTCTTC. The full variable domain, rest sourced from reference TRBV28 and TRBJ2-1, is DVKVTQSSRYLVKRTGEKVFLECVQDMDHENMFWYRQDPGLGLRLIYFSYDVKMKEKGDIPEGYSVSREKKERFSLILESASTNQTSMYLCASKDNEQFFGPGTRLTVL.

This clonotype was recorded many times. This sequence joins TRBV20-1 and TRBJ2-7; a weak D match, TRBD2 (6 bases). This CDR3 spans 14 amino acids. CDR1 and CDR2 (germline): DFQATT, SNEGSKA (reference sequence). V was trimmed by 6 bases and J by 2 bases, leaving 17 bases between them. The CDR3 sequence: CSAKGLARTYEQYF. For the CDR3, the DNA is TGCAGTGCCAAGGGGCTAGCGAGAACCTACGAGCAGTACTTC.

This clonotype was seen only a few times. No conserved phenylalanine or tryptophan is present at the end of the CDR3, so a read error is the likely explanation. The J gene is TRBJ1-5, the V gene TRBV15; D possibly corresponds to TRBD1 (6 bases). There are 17 residues in the CDR3. V gave up 1 base and J gave up 1 base, with 14 bases separating them. Germline V gene lookup returns CDR1 LNHNV and CDR2 YYDKDF (reference sequence). The CDR3 DNA follows: TGTGCCACCAGCAGAGGGATTGGGGGCACAAGCAATCAGCCCCAGCATCTT. Translated, it gives CATSRGIGGTSNQPQHL.

This clonotype showed up many times. The chain employs TRBV3-1 and TRBJ2-1; 8 bases align to TRBD2. CDR1 is LGHDT, CDR2 YNNKEL, per germline (reference sequence). The CDR3 spans 15 residues. Germline trimming cut 0 bases from V and 9 bases from J; bases unmatched to any gene: 7. The CDR3 DNA is TGTGCCAGCAGCCAAGATAGGGGACTAGTCGGTGAGCAGTTCTTC. Amino acid sequence: CASSQDRGLVGEQFF.